The 26 T cell receptor beta chains listed next were all sequenced from one sample in a study of T-cell memory formation after mild COVID-19. TCRdb re-derived calls from the 5' RACE reads in MiXCR, one entry per CDR3 protein. The sample contains a few hundred thousand distinct CDR3 sequences, less than 25% of which appear only once. The sample was PBMCs or a T cell subset sorted from them (not recorded which). These receptors were collected from an adult woman who had mild COVID-19 (a few samples of this study predate the infection). Cell type and time point are not known.

The rearrangement uses TRBV7-2 and TRBJ2-7, with 12 bases that match TRBD2. V was pared by 5 bases and J by 3 bases, with 5 bases of the junction left unmatched. The CDR3 is 15 residues long. From germline, CDR1 is SGHTA and CDR2 FQGNSA. The CDR3 protein is CASSPGLAGYYEQYF. CDR3 in DNA: TGTGCCAGCAGCCCAGGACTAGCGGGGTACTACGAGCAGTACTTC.

This clonotype was detected ten times or more. CDR3 protein: CASSLAGSYTGELFF. In nucleotides, the CDR3 is TGTGCCAGCAGCTTAGCGGGCAGCTACACCGGGGAGCTGTTTTTT. This chain connects TRBV7-9 to TRBJ2-2; D not resolved. This CDR3 contains 15 residues. CDR1 is SEHNR, CDR2 FQNEAQ, per germline (reference sequence). V gave up 0 bases and J gave up 3 bases, with 8 bases separating them.

The V gene is TRBV12-3 or TRBV12-4, the J gene TRBJ1-1, with TRBD1 identical over 12 bases. The CDR3 consists of 16 residues. V lost 5 bases, J lost 13 bases, and 17 bases stayed unmatched. The CDR3: CASSPPGTGGADFVFF. The CDR3 DNA is TGTGCCAGCAGTCCCCCCGGGACAGGGGGCGCCGACTTTGTTTTCTTT.

This clonotype was detected a few times. The rearrangement uses TRBV20-1 and TRBJ2-6, with D unclear. This CDR3 is built from 14 residues. CDR1 DFQATT and CDR2 SNEGSKA come from the germline V gene (reference sequence). Between the trimmed V and J ends, which lost 3 bases and 0 bases, there was a span of 6 bases. The CDR3 region is CSASLNSGANVLTF. The CDR3 DNA is TGCAGTGCTAGTCTTAACTCTGGGGCCAACGTCCTGACTTTC.

The rearrangement uses TRBV12-3 or TRBV12-4 and TRBJ2-3; TRBD2 matches at 10 bases. V lost 6 bases, J lost 0 bases, and 9 bases stayed unmatched. The CDR3 consists of 17 residues. CDR3 DNA sequence: TGTGCCAGCAGAGGTGTAGCGGGGGGTAAAAGCACAGATACGCAGTATTTT. Its translation: CASRGVAGGKSTDTQYF.

The sample holds a few counts of this clonotype. The chain recombines TRBV4-1 with TRBJ2-3, with 9 bases lining up with TRBD2. CDR3 length equals 16 residues. Trimming cost V 3 bases and J 7 bases; bases outside gene matches: 11. Germline lookup yields CDR1 MGHRA and CDR2 YSYEKL. The DNA for the CDR3 is TGCGCCAGCAGCCACCCATTAGCGGGGGACACGAATACGCAGTATTTT. It specifies CASSHPLAGDTNTQYF.

This clonotype has just a few counts. V is TRBV9 and J is TRBJ2-2; 7 bases fit TRBD2. Per germline, CDR1 SGDLS and CDR2 YYNGEE. The junction had 9 bases not matched to a gene; V was cut back by 0 bases and J by 7 bases. This CDR3 is built from 16 residues. The CDR3 sequence is CASSVGWEGRGGELFF. The CDR3 DNA is TGTGCCAGCAGCGTAGGGTGGGAGGGCCGAGGCGGGGAGCTGTTTTTT.

The chain is built from TRBV24-1 and TRBJ2-1, with TRBD2 matching 12 bases. This CDR3 has 17 amino acids. V was pared by 5 bases and J by 6 bases, with 10 bases of the junction left unmatched. Germline lookup yields CDR1 KGHDR and CDR2 SFDVKD. The CDR3, as DNA: TGTGCCACCAGTGCTTCTCGGACTAGCGGGATATTCAATGAGCAGTTCTTC. As protein: CATSASRTSGIFNEQFF.

The CDR3 DNA sequence: TGTGCCAGCAGCTTAGTGCTGACGTTTCTAGAGACCCAGTACTTC. Protein: CASSLVLTFLETQYF. V usage is TRBV7-2 and J usage is TRBJ2-5; no definite D call. This CDR3 contains 15 residues. Germline values: CDR1 SGHTA, CDR2 FQGNSA. V lost 1 base and J lost 4, with 13 bases in between.

The genes are TRBV6-2 or TRBV6-3 and TRBJ2-5; D is possibly TRBD1 (6 bases). The length of the CDR3 is 13 residues. Germline V lookup: CDR1 MNHEY, CDR2 SVGEGT. Trimming shortened V by 6 bases and J by 7 bases, and 15 bases separated the two germline ends. The DNA of the CDR3 is TGTGCCAGCAGGCCTAGGGGGTTGGGGACCCAGTACTTC. Encoded protein: CASRPRGLGTQYF.

This chain connects TRBV5-1 to TRBJ1-1; TRBD1 matches at 11 bases. CDR3 size: 14 residues. The germline V gene encodes CDR1 SGHRS and CDR2 YFSETQ. V lost 5 bases and J lost 5; bases outside the gene matches: 5. CDR3 amino acids: CASRGQGGKTEAFF. The DNA of the CDR3 is TGCGCCAGCAGGGGACAGGGGGGTAAAACTGAAGCTTTCTTT.

This clonotype was counted a few times. The chain carries TRBV7-6 and TRBJ1-6; no reliable D call. Looked up from germline, CDR1 is SGHVS and CDR2 is FNYEAQ. CDR3 length: 14 amino acids. V was clipped by 0 bases and J by 9 bases, with 9 bases between them. The CDR3 sequence is CASSLAQAGSPLHF. DNA for the CDR3: TGTGCCAGCAGCTTAGCCCAGGCGGGTTCACCCCTCCACTTT.

The chain links TRBV7-6 to TRBJ2-7, with a weak D call TRBD2 (6 bases). Germline V CDR1 and CDR2: SGHVS, FNYEAQ. The CDR3 has 12 residues. Deletions cut 8 bases from V and 6 bases from J, with 14 bases between. The CDR3 DNA sequence: TGTGCCAGCGCACATTTTAGCGGCGAGCAGTACTTC. The encoded protein is CASAHFSGEQYF. Full variable domain (missing parts from reference TRBV7-6 and TRBJ2-7): GAGVSQSPRYKVTKRGQDVALRCDPISGHVSLYWYRQALGQGPEFLTYFNYEAQQDKSGLPNDRFSAERPEGSISTLTIQRTEQRDSAMYRCASAHFSGEQYFGPGTRLTVT.

This clonotype was counted between two and nine times. CDR3 in DNA: TGTGCCAGCACTACTGGGGGTGGGGACACTGAAGCTTTCTTT. This sequence encodes CASTTGGGDTEAFF. The V call is TRBV6-6, the J call TRBJ1-1, with D possibly being TRBD1 (5 bases). Trimming shortened V by 7 bases and J by 3 bases, and 15 bases separated the two germline ends. The CDR3 contains 14 residues. Germline V gene lookup returns CDR1 MNHNY and CDR2 SVGAGI (reference sequence).

The sample holds a few counts of this clonotype. This chain links TRBV7-3 with TRBJ2-7, with D possibly TRBD2 on 5 matching bases. V dropped 1 base and J dropped 1 base, with 8 bases sitting between them. From germline, CDR1 is SGHTA and CDR2 FQGTGA. The CDR3 consists of 14 residues. The CDR3 sequence: CASSLSSGSYEQYF. In DNA, the CDR3 is TGTGCCAGCAGCTTAAGTTCGGGATCCTACGAGCAGTACTTC. Drawing the rest from reference TRBV7-3 and TRBJ2-7, the complete variable domain is GAGVSQTPSNKVTEKGKYVELRCDPISGHTALYWYRQSLGQGPEFLIYFQGTGAADDSGLPNDRFFAVRPEGSVSTLKIQRTERGDSAVYLCASSLSSGSYEQYFGPGTRLTVT.

The rearrangement uses TRBV5-1 and TRBJ2-1; maybe TRBD2 (6 bases). There are 15 residues in the CDR3. Trimming took 2 bases from V and 5 from J, leaving 14 bases between them. The germline gives CDR1 SGHRS, CDR2 YFSETQ. In DNA, the CDR3 is TGCGCCAGCAGCTTACTAGCTTGGGACCACAATGAGCAGTTCTTC. Translating it yields CASSLLAWDHNEQFF.

This clonotype was seen a few times. J is TRBJ2-2 and V is TRBV20-1; D perhaps matches TRBD1 (6 bases). V lost 3 bases, J lost 2 bases, and 16 bases lay in between. The CDR3 consists of 16 residues. CDR1 and CDR2 from the germline V gene are DFQATT and SNEGSKA (reference sequence). CDR3 loop: CSASAPGQQNTGELFF. CDR3 DNA: TGCAGTGCTAGCGCGCCAGGACAGCAAAACACCGGGGAGCTGTTTTTT.

This clonotype came up a few times. V usage is TRBV7-9 and J usage is TRBJ2-7, with 11 bases lining up with TRBD2. Germline V gene data show CDR1 as SEHNR and CDR2 as FQNEAQ (reference sequence). V shed 5 bases, J shed 3 bases, and the junction held 18 bases outside the gene matches. The CDR3 has 19 amino acids. The CDR3 reads CASSHPDRFTSGSIYEQYF. CDR3 coding DNA: TGTGCCAGCAGCCACCCGGACAGATTTACTAGCGGGAGTATCTACGAGCAGTACTTC.

This clonotype was counted a few times. The chain links TRBV5-5 to TRBJ1-1; D is unclear. The V gene's germline CDR1 is SGHKS and CDR2 YYEKEE (reference sequence). This CDR3 is built from 13 residues. V was shortened by 6 bases and J by 1 base, with 10 bases between the two germline ends. The CDR3 loop is CASNVRRNTEAFF. The CDR3 nucleotides are TGTGCCAGCAACGTCAGAAGGAACACTGAAGCTTTCTTT.

The chain has TRBV7-2 and TRBJ2-3; TRBD2 matches 7 bases. Germline lookup yields CDR1 SGHTA and CDR2 FQGNSA. Trimming at V came to 1 base and at J to 1 base, leaving 2 bases not matched to a gene. The CDR3 extends over 15 amino acids. CDR3 nucleotides: TGTGCCAGCAGCTTAGGCGCGGGGGGCACAGATACGCAGTATTTT. This gives the protein CASSLGAGGTDTQYF.

Only a few counts were recorded for this clonotype. This rearrangement joins TRBV7-9 to TRBJ2-3; 9 bases agree with TRBD1. Losses at the gene ends were 3 bases for V and 6 bases for J; bases not matched to a gene: 13. CDR3 length: 17 residues. Germline V gene lookup returns CDR1 SEHNR and CDR2 FQNEAQ (reference sequence). The CDR3 sequence: CASSFAGTGFGVDTQYF. As DNA, the CDR3 is TGTGCCAGCAGCTTCGCTGGGACAGGGTTTGGGGTTGATACGCAGTATTTT. Full variable domain (missing parts from reference TRBV7-9 and TRBJ2-3): DTGVSQNPRHKITKRGQNVTFRCDPISEHNRLYWYRQTLGQGPEFLTYFQNEAQLEKSRLLSDRFSAERPKGSFSTLEIQRTEQGDSAMYLCASSFAGTGFGVDTQYFGPGTRLTVL.

The chain employs TRBV7-9 and TRBJ1-1; possibly TRBD1 for D (5 bases). V was cut by 5 bases and J by 1 base, with 14 bases left in between. This CDR3 is built from 15 residues. Germline-derived CDR1 and CDR2 are SEHNR and FQNEAQ (reference sequence). As DNA, the CDR3 is TGTGCCAGCAGCCCACCACGTCAGGGGAACACTGAAGCTTTCTTT. Encoded protein: CASSPPRQGNTEAFF.

This clonotype was counted only a few times. The chain combines TRBV12-3 or TRBV12-4 with TRBJ1-1; possible D gene TRBD1, 5 bases. The ends were cut back, 8 bases at V and 0 bases at J, with 13 bases in the middle. The CDR3 runs 14 residues. CDR3 residues: CASLGEGVNTEAFF. The CDR3 coding sequence is TGTGCCAGCCTTGGTGAAGGGGTGAACACTGAAGCTTTCTTT.

The chain carries TRBV6-2 or TRBV6-3 and TRBJ2-5; D possibly corresponds to TRBD2 (5 bases). V was shortened by 2 bases and J by 1 base, with 11 bases between the two germline ends. CDR1 and CDR2 from the germline V gene are MNHEY and SVGEGT. The CDR3 contains 15 residues. CDR3 nucleotides: TGTGCCAGCAGTTACCCCAGCGGAGCCCAAGAGACCCAGTACTTC. Translating gives CASSYPSGAQETQYF.

The chain uses TRBV27 and TRBJ2-4; D is uncertain. V was trimmed by 5 bases and J by 6 bases, leaving 14 bases between them. CDR1 is MNHEY, CDR2 SMNVEV, per germline (reference sequence). The CDR3 has 14 amino acids. The CDR3 here is CASSPDTGRNIQYF. CDR3 DNA sequence: TGTGCCAGCAGTCCGGATACGGGTCGAAACATTCAGTACTTC.

The CDR3 bases are TGTGCCAGCAGTTCGGGACACTCTGGCTACGAGCAGTACTTC. Its translation is CASSSGHSGYEQYF. The rearrangement links TRBV12-3 or TRBV12-4 to TRBJ2-7, with D tentatively TRBD1 (6 bases). The CDR3 is 14 amino acids. Trimming pared 4 bases from V and 3 bases from J, leaving 13 bases between.